The 21 T cell receptor beta chains given below trace back to one sample, sequenced in a study of cytomegalovirus exposure and HLA in healthy donors. Primers: 60 Vbeta forward and 13 Jbeta reverse. TCRdb keeps only in-frame clones here, not all; method: immunoSEQ multiplex PCR. The table records 100,000 to 150,000 clones, about 79% of them present only once. Input material: PBMCs. Receptors were obtained from a woman aged 18-30 years in good health and CMV-seropositive.

The rearrangement uses TRBV2 and TRBJ1-2, with 7 bases that match TRBD1. The CDR3 has 16 amino acids. J gave up 4 bases and V 5 bases, and 13 bases lay outside the gene matches. Germline V gene sequence: CDR1 SNHLY, CDR2 FYNNEI. For the CDR3, the DNA is TGTGCCAGCAGTCTCACGGGACAGTTTGAAACCTATGGCTACACCTTC. This sequence encodes CASSLTGQFETYGYTF.

The gene calls are TRBV5-5 and TRBJ2-5; 11 bases line up with TRBD2. With 5 bases clipped from V and 7 bases from J, the junction kept 10 bases outside the gene matches. CDR3 length: 15 residues. Per the germline V gene, CDR1 is SGHKS and CDR2 is YYEKEE (reference sequence). CDR3 coding DNA: TGTGCCAGCAGTCCCTGGACTAGCGGGTTGGCGACCCAGTACTTC. Protein product: CASSPWTSGLATQYF.

The chain recombines TRBV10-3 with TRBJ2-5; TRBD1 matches at 10 bases. The closer fit of TRBJ2-7 to the DNA end suggests the J call may be wrong. Germline CDR1 reads ENHRY; CDR2 reads SYGVKD. The CDR3 sequence is 15 residues long. CDR3 coding DNA: TGTGCCATCAGTGGCCGGGACAGGGGCCCGTACGAGCAGTACTTC. Its protein product is CAISGRDRGPYEQYF.

The chain has TRBV10-1 and TRBJ2-5, with TRBD1 as a possible D gene (5 bases). The J call may be faulty, since TRBJ2-7 better matches the DNA end. Germline loops: CDR1 WNHNN, CDR2 SYGVQD (reference sequence). The CDR3 has 13 amino acids. The CDR3 spells CASSSQGYDEQYF. The CDR3 DNA reads TGCGCCAGCAGTTCTCAGGGTTACGACGAGCAGTACTTC.

Remarks on this clone: Other DNA sequences in the sample encode the same CDR3. The V gene is TRBV27, the J gene TRBJ2-7; 7 nucleotides agree with TRBD1. The germline V gene has CDR1 MNHEY and CDR2 SMNVEV (reference sequence). This CDR3 is built from 14 residues. With V trimmed by 3 bases and J by 2 bases, 4 bases remained unmatched. The CDR3 nucleotides read TGTGCCAGCAGTTTGTGGGACAGAGCCTACGAGCAGTACTTC. It specifies CASSLWDRAYEQYF.

The chain links TRBV13 to TRBJ2-1; D perhaps matches TRBD2 (6 bases). Trimming pared 1 base from V and 9 bases from J, leaving 13 bases between. CDR1 is PRHDT and CDR2 is FYEKMQ in the germline V gene (reference sequence). The CDR3 has 14 amino acids. Written as DNA, the CDR3 is TGTGCCAGCAGCTTAGAACTAGCTACGGCTGAGCAGTTCTTC. Translated, it gives CASSLELATAEQFF.

This clone was picked up one time. The chain is built from TRBV6-5 and TRBJ1-1; TRBD1 might be the D (6 bases). The V gene's germline CDR1 is MNHEY and CDR2 SVGAGI. There are 13 residues in the CDR3. Trimming took 6 bases from V and 6 from J, leaving 14 bases between them. The CDR3 DNA sequence: TGTGCCAGCAGAAACCTCAGGGGTTCTGAAGCTTTCTTT. As protein: CASRNLRGSEAFF.

The chain uses TRBV5-1 and TRBJ2-7, with 11 bases that match TRBD1. The CDR3 runs 14 residues. CDR1 is SGHRS, CDR2 YFSETQ, per germline. Trimming removed 4 bases from V and 7 bases from J; junction bases left unmatched: 7. The CDR3, as DNA: TGCGCCAGCAGCACCGGACAGGGGGCGGGAGAGCAGTACTTC. It translates to CASSTGQGAGEQYF.

This clone was counted once. The chain couples TRBV9 to TRBJ1-1, with 7 nucleotides matching TRBD1. The CDR3 sequence is 15 residues long. Germline V gene sequence: CDR1 SGDLS, CDR2 YYNGEE. Unmatched junction bases numbered 5, after V lost 3 bases and J lost 0 bases. This chain's CDR3 is CASSAGQAMNTEAFF. The CDR3 DNA is TGTGCCAGCAGCGCCGGACAGGCCATGAACACTGAAGCTTTCTTT.

This clone came up a few times. The CDR3 protein is CASRPQGVTNTEAFF. The DNA for the CDR3 is TGTGCCAGCAGGCCGCAGGGGGTCACGAACACTGAAGCTTTCTTT. The V call is TRBV6-5, the J call TRBJ1-1, with 7 bases matching TRBD1. J gave up 1 base and V 6 bases, and 8 bases lay outside the gene matches. Germline values: CDR1 MNHEY, CDR2 SVGAGI. CDR3 length: 15 residues.

This chain uses TRBV6-5 with TRBJ2-7; 8 nucleotides align to TRBD1. Germline lookup yields CDR1 MNHEY and CDR2 SVGAGI. The CDR3 is 15 amino acids. V lost 5 bases to trimming and J lost 5 bases; unmatched junction nucleotides: 11. The CDR3 DNA reads TGTGCCAGCAGTCCCATGGCAGGGGGCTTCAACGAGCAGTACTTC. Its translation is CASSPMAGGFNEQYF.

J is TRBJ1-1 and V is TRBV7-9; weak D call: TRBD1 (5 bases). The V end was cut by 2 bases, the J end by 0 bases, with 7 bases between. Per germline, CDR1 SEHNR and CDR2 FQNEAQ (reference sequence). The CDR3 length is 14 residues. The CDR3 DNA sequence: TGTGCCAGCAGCTTAACAGGAGTGAACACTGAAGCTTTCTTT. It encodes CASSLTGVNTEAFF.

This clone was seen a few times. V gene TRBV2 combines with J gene TRBJ2-3; D not certain. Deletions cut 1 base from V and 7 bases from J, with 12 bases between. The CDR3 loop spans 14 amino acids. CDR1 SNHLY and CDR2 FYNNEI come from the germline V gene. CDR3 loop: CASSEGHTSNTQYF. CDR3 DNA sequence: TGTGCCAGCAGTGAAGGACACACATCTAATACGCAGTATTTT.

The V call is TRBV25-1, the J call TRBJ2-5; possible D gene TRBD2, 7 bases. The CDR3 loop spans 12 amino acids. Germline V gene data show CDR1 as MGHDK and CDR2 as SYGVNS. Trimming took off 10 bases at V and 5 bases at J, with 14 bases between the two ends. CDR3 sequence (DNA): TGTGCCACTCGGGGGGCCGGGGAGACCCAGTACTTC. Its translation: CATRGAGETQYF.

This clone was seen more than once but under ten times. The J gene is TRBJ1-2, the V gene TRBV6-1; 8 bases align to TRBD1. The CDR3 loop spans 14 amino acids. V was clipped by 6 bases and J by 4 bases; unmatched bases: 7. Looked up from germline, CDR1 is MNHNS and CDR2 is SASEGT. The CDR3 nucleotides read TGTGCCAGCAGCCCAGACAGGGGAATCTATGGCTACACCTTC. The encoded protein is CASSPDRGIYGYTF.

V is TRBV6-1 and J is TRBJ2-3; 11 nucleotides match TRBD1. J was trimmed by 3 bases and V by 4 bases; bases with no gene match: 3. The CDR3 is 15 amino acids. CDR1 and CDR2 (germline): MNHNS, SASEGT. The CDR3 spells CASSGGQGGTDTQYF. CDR3 DNA: TGTGCCAGCAGTGGGGGACAGGGGGGGACAGATACGCAGTATTTT.

The V call is TRBV5-1, the J call TRBJ2-7; 8 nucleotides line up with TRBD2. This CDR3 is 14 amino acids long. The V gene end was trimmed by 4 bases and the J gene end by 6 bases; junction bases not matched to a gene: 9. Germline V lookup: CDR1 SGHRS, CDR2 YFSETQ. The CDR3 region is CASSQAGTSSEQYF. The CDR3 region has the DNA TGCGCCAGCAGCCAGGCCGGGACTAGTAGCGAGCAGTACTTC.

This chain connects TRBV6-1 to TRBJ2-2, with 7 bases that match TRBD1. With 3 bases clipped from V and 4 bases from J, the junction kept 8 bases outside the gene matches. Germline V CDR1 and CDR2: MNHNS, SASEGT. This CDR3 comprises 16 residues. CDR3 residues: CASSDPGGAVTGELFF. CDR3 sequence (DNA): TGTGCCAGCAGTGATCCAGGGGGTGCGGTCACCGGGGAGCTGTTTTTT.

This sequence joins TRBV27 and TRBJ2-7, with 7 nucleotides matching TRBD2. The CDR3 contains 18 residues. J was trimmed by 0 bases and V by 6 bases; bases with no gene match: 17. Germline values: CDR1 MNHEY, CDR2 SMNVEV (reference sequence). CDR3 nucleotides: TGTGCCAGCAGCCGGATCCGGGGGACTACGAAATTCTCCTACGAGCAGTACTTC. This translates into CASSRIRGTTKFSYEQYF.

V usage is TRBV19 and J usage is TRBJ2-1; 12 nucleotides match TRBD2. The length of the CDR3 is 18 residues. Germline-derived CDR1 and CDR2 are LNHDA and SQIVND (reference sequence). V trimming: 5 bases; J trimming: 4 bases; junction bases outside the gene matches: 12. CDR3 amino acids: CASSPGGLAGGVYNEQFF. The CDR3 DNA reads TGTGCCAGTAGTCCTGGGGGTCTAGCGGGGGGGGTGTACAATGAGCAGTTCTTC.

J is TRBJ1-2 and V is TRBV4-1; 10 bases are shared with TRBD1. The V segment lost 0 bases and the J segment 7 bases; nucleotides outside the gene matches: 5. CDR1 is MGHRA, CDR2 YSYEKL, per germline. This CDR3 has 15 residues. The CDR3 sequence: CASSQDGQGVPGYTF. The CDR3 region has the DNA TGCGCCAGCAGCCAAGATGGACAGGGGGTTCCTGGCTACACCTTC.